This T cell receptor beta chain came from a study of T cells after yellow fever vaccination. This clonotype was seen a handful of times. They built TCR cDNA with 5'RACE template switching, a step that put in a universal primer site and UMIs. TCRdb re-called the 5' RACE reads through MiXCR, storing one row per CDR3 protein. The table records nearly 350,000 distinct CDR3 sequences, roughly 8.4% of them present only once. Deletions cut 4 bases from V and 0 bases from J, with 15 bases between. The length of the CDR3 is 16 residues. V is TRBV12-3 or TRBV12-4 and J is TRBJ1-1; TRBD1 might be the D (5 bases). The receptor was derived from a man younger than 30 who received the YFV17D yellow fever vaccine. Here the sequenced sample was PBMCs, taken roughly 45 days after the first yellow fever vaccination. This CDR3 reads CASSSYGTFMNTEAFF. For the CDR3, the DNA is TGTGCCAGCAGTTCCTATGGGACCTTCATGAACACTGAAGCTTTCTTT.